One and the same sample provided the 12 T cell receptor beta chains below, sequenced in a study of CD8 T cells in ankylosing spondylitis. TCRdb re-derived calls from the 5' RACE reads in MiXCR, one entry per CDR3 protein. The sample lists 180,000 or so distinct CDR3 sequences, under 14% occurring once. The sequencing sample was made of blood, either unsorted or a sorted T cell fraction (not recorded which). Receptors originate from a male donor with ankylosing spondylitis or in good health (not recorded which).

This clonotype occurred many times. This sequence joins TRBV5-1 and TRBJ1-2; D not resolved. Trimming shortened V by 2 bases and J by 4 bases, and 12 bases separated the two germline ends. Germline V lookup: CDR1 SGHRS, CDR2 YFSETQ. CDR3 length: 14 amino acids. The CDR3: CASSFGAAGYGYTF. In nucleotides, the CDR3 is TGCGCCAGCAGCTTCGGCGCGGCGGGCTATGGCTACACCTTC.

This clonotype was seen repeatedly, ten times or more. J is TRBJ2-2 and V is TRBV5-1, with D possibly being TRBD1 (5 bases). The CDR3 is made up of 16 amino acids. In germline, CDR1 is SGHRS, CDR2 YFSETQ. Trimming removed 5 bases at V and 1 base at J, with 15 bases between. CDR3 residues: CASSSNSDKNTGELFF. In DNA, the CDR3 is TGCGCCAGCAGTTCTAACTCGGACAAGAACACCGGGGAGCTGTTTTTT.

Many counts were recorded for this clonotype. This chain uses TRBV20-1 with TRBJ2-7, with TRBD1 as a possible D gene (5 bases). Trimming took off 0 bases at V and 2 bases at J, with 11 bases between the two ends. The CDR3 spans 14 residues. In germline, CDR1 is DFQATT, CDR2 SNEGSKA (reference sequence). The CDR3 protein is CSARDGAGPYEQYF. The CDR3 DNA reads as TGCAGTGCTAGAGATGGGGCAGGACCCTACGAGCAGTACTTC.

The V and J genes are TRBV5-1 and TRBJ1-5; 7 nucleotides line up with TRBD1. V lost 4 bases, J lost 6 bases, and 7 bases stayed unmatched. The germline V gene encodes CDR1 SGHRS and CDR2 YFSETQ. This CDR3 region has 14 residues. The DNA for the CDR3 is TGCGCCAGCAGCCCAGAGACAGGGAGTCAGCCCCAGCATTTT. This gives the protein CASSPETGSQPQHF. The whole variable domain, remainder taken from reference TRBV5-1 and TRBJ1-5, is KAGVTQTPRYLIKTRGQQVTLSCSPISGHRSVSWYQQTPGQGLQFLFEYFSETQRNKGNFPGRFSGRQFSNSRSEMNVSTLELGDSALYLCASSPETGSQPQHFGDGTRLSIL.

As concerns this clonotype: A much larger clone lies a single base off, so this may be a read error. The chain is built from TRBV5-1 and TRBJ2-1; a weak D match, TRBD2 (6 bases). The CDR3 is 15 residues long. CDR1 and CDR2 (germline): SGHRS, YFSETQ. V gave up 0 bases and J gave up 7 bases, with 14 bases separating them. The CDR3, as DNA: TGCGCCAGCAGCTTGGAAGCGGGTGCGAGGAATGAGCAGTTCTTC. It is translated as CASSLEAGARNEQFF.

The chain's CDR3 is CASSPTVENTGELFF. The CDR3 DNA follows: TGTGCCAGCAGCCCCACCGTGGAGAACACCGGGGAGCTGTTTTTT. The rearrangement joins TRBV11-2 to TRBJ2-2; D is ambiguous. The CDR3 runs to 15 residues. Trimming stripped 5 bases from V and 1 base from J, with 11 bases between. CDR1 and CDR2 (germline): SGHAT, FQNNGV. Full variable domain (rest looked up from reference TRBV11-2 and TRBJ2-2): EAGVAQSPRYKIIEKRQSVAFWCNPISGHATLYWYQQILGQGPKLLIQFQNNGVVDDSQLPKDRFSAERLKGVDSTLKIQPAKLEDSAVYLCASSPTVENTGELFFGEGSRLTVL.

The rearrangement uses TRBV27 and TRBJ2-2; 9 bases line up with TRBD2. The CDR3 sequence is 18 residues long. Germline V gives CDR1 MNHEY, CDR2 SMNVEV (reference sequence). V shed 6 bases and J 3 bases; nucleotides not matched to a gene: 14. The CDR3 reads CASSSLKGGGGYTGELFF. CDR3 DNA sequence: TGTGCCAGCAGCTCCCTTAAAGGCGGGGGGGGCTACACCGGGGAGCTGTTTTTT.

This clonotype has a count of ten or more. The V gene is TRBV29-1, the J gene TRBJ2-1; 7 bases match TRBD1. Germline trimming cut 7 bases from V and 0 bases from J; bases unmatched to any gene: 9. There are 15 residues in the CDR3. Germline V CDR1 and CDR2: SQVTM, ANQGSEA. CDR3 loop: CSAHTGDPSYNEQFF. For the CDR3, the DNA is TGCAGCGCCCATACAGGGGACCCCTCCTACAATGAGCAGTTCTTC.

This clonotype occurred many times. V usage is TRBV29-1 and J usage is TRBJ2-3, with 8 bases aligning to TRBD2. CDR1 and CDR2 (germline): SQVTM, ANQGSEA. J was trimmed by 1 base and V by 6 bases; bases with no gene match: 6. There are 14 residues in the CDR3. CDR3: CSVKTGGGTDTQYF. CDR3 DNA sequence: TGCAGCGTGAAGACGGGGGGGGGCACAGATACGCAGTATTTT.

This clonotype was counted at least ten times. V and J are TRBV5-1 and TRBJ1-2; D is ambiguous. The CDR3 is 14 amino acids. The germline gives CDR1 SGHRS, CDR2 YFSETQ. V lost 4 bases and J 3 bases, leaving 13 bases between the germline ends. CDR3 sequence: CASSPGGEHYGYTF. The CDR3 nucleotides are TGCGCCAGCAGCCCCGGAGGTGAACACTATGGCTACACCTTC. Looking up the rest from reference TRBV5-1 and TRBJ1-2 gives the full variable domain: KAGVTQTPRYLIKTRGQQVTLSCSPISGHRSVSWYQQTPGQGLQFLFEYFSETQRNKGNFPGRFSGRQFSNSRSEMNVSTLELGDSALYLCASSPGGEHYGYTFGSGTRLTVV.

This chain links TRBV6-1 with TRBJ1-5, with a tentative D call TRBD1 (5 bases). This CDR3 has 14 residues. From germline, CDR1 is MNHNS and CDR2 SASEGT. V gave up 7 bases and J gave up 4 bases, with 14 bases separating them. The CDR3 loop is CASKIRDSNQPQHF. Written as DNA, the CDR3 is TGTGCCAGCAAAATCAGGGATAGTAATCAGCCCCAGCATTTT.

Many counts were recorded for this clonotype. The CDR3 reads CAISGPLSGQYF. CDR3 nucleotide sequence: TGTGCCATCAGTGGGCCCTTATCGGGGCAGTACTTC. The V call is TRBV10-3, the J call TRBJ2-7; D call uncertain. This CDR3 has 12 residues. Per germline, CDR1 ENHRY and CDR2 SYGVKD. V was shortened by 4 bases and J by 9 bases, with 13 bases between the two germline ends.